A selection of T cell receptor beta chains follows, all from one sample in a study of vaccination and CD4 T cells after COVID-19. TCRdb itself ran the PCR reads through MiXCR, one entry per CDR3 protein. The repertoire consists of approximately 15,000 distinct CDR3 sequences, with roughly 36% occurring once and the leading ten covering roughly 20%. The antigens of these receptors remain unknown. This specimen consisted of CD4+ T cells from blood, cultured in vitro, obtained before SARS-CoV-2 vaccination. These receptors all come from a human donor who received a COVID-19 vaccine. CDR3s include the opening cysteine and the closing phenylalanine or tryptophan. A D gene is named only where the DNA matches it firmly. Clone size appears in some rows only: once, few, many, or a class for an expanded clone.

J | D | size | V | CDR3 | DNA
TRBJ2-7 | NA | NA | TRBV6-5 | CASSYSPGYSYEQYF | TGTGCCAGCAGTTACTCACCGGGGTACTCCTACGAGCAGTACTTC
TRBJ1-5 | TRBD1 | NA | TRBV20-1 | CSARPLGQGNQPQHF | TGCAGTGCTAGACCCCTCGGACAGGGAAATCAGCCCCAGCATTTT
TRBJ2-7 | NA | NA | TRBV20-1 | CSANPRSSFSYEQYF | TGCAGTGCTAACCCCAGGTCTAGCTTCTCCTACGAGCAGTACTTC
TRBJ1-5 | NA | NA | TRBV30 | CAWSDNRRRDQPQHF | TGTGCCTGGAGTGATAATAGGAGACGGGATCAGCCCCAGCATTTT
TRBJ2-3 | TRBD2 | NA | TRBV6-1 | CAISEYGGYTQYF | TGTGCCATCAGTGAGTACGGGGGGTATACGCAGTATTTT
TRBJ2-7 | TRBD2 | NA | TRBV5-4 | CASSSGLASPYEQYF | TGTGCCAGCAGCTCGGGACTAGCGAGTCCCTACGAGCAGTACTTC
TRBJ2-7 | TRBD2 | NA | TRBV20-1 | CSARRTSGGLTTYEQYF | TGCAGTGCTAGAAGGACTAGCGGGGGACTAACAACCTACGAGCAGTACTTC
TRBJ1-1 | NA | NA | TRBV11-3 | CASIGPLNTEAFF | TGTGCCAGCATAGGGCCACTGAACACTGAAGCTTTCTTT
TRBJ1-2 | TRBD1 | NA | TRBV5-1 | CASSFSTGDYGYTF | TGCGCCAGCAGCTTTTCAACAGGGGACTATGGCTACACCTTC
TRBJ1-6 | NA | NA | TRBV20-1 | CSARIGHSSYNSPLHF | TGCAGTGCTAGGATAGGTCACAGCTCCTATAATTCACCCCTCCACTTT
TRBJ1-1 | TRBD1 | NA | TRBV5-1 | CASSLQGLNTGAFF | TGCGCCAGCAGCTTACAGGGGCTGAACACTGGAGCTTTCTTT
TRBJ2-7 | NA | NA | TRBV19 | CASSPPGAYEQYF | TGTGCCAGTAGTCCCCCGGGAGCCTACGAGCAGTACTTC
TRBJ1-2 | NA | few | TRBV20-1 | CSAREQGRDYGYTF | TGCAGTGCTAGAGAACAGGGTAGGGATTATGGCTACACCTTC
TRBJ2-7 | NA | few | TRBV19 | CASTPAGGEGYEQYF | TGTGCCAGTACCCCAGCCGGGGGCGAAGGCTACGAGCAGTACTTC
TRBJ2-7 | TRBD1 | once | TRBV14 | CASSRPGQGSYEQYF | TGTGCCAGCAGCCGACCGGGACAGGGATCCTACGAGCAGTACTTC
TRBJ2-1 | NA | NA | TRBV11-3 | CASAQGFSSYNEQFF | TGTGCCAGCGCACAGGGATTTAGCTCCTACAATGAGCAGTTCTTC
TRBJ2-5 | NA | NA | TRBV7-8 | CASSLRGRVKGETQYF | TGTGCCAGCAGCTTGAGGGGCCGCGTGAAGGGGGAGACCCAGTACTTC
TRBJ2-5 | NA | NA | TRBV20-1 | CSARSGDGETQYF | TGCAGTGCTAGATCAGGGGACGGAGAGACCCAGTACTTC
TRBJ2-1 | TRBD1 | medium-sized | TRBV2 | CASNNRGADNEQFF | TGTGCCAGCAACAACAGGGGGGCTGACAATGAGCAGTTCTTC
TRBJ2-5 | NA | medium-sized | TRBV6-5 | CASSYSISRGQTQYF | TGTGCCAGCAGTTACTCGATAAGTCGGGGGCAGACCCAGTACTTC
TRBJ1-1 | NA | NA | TRBV19 | CASSIQANTEAFF | TGTGCCAGTAGTATTCAAGCGAACACTGAAGCTTTCTTT
TRBJ2-3 | NA | NA | TRBV7-6 | CASSLGGNADTQYF | TGTGCCAGCAGCCTAGGGGGTAATGCAGATACGCAGTATTTT
TRBJ2-5 | TRBD2 | NA | TRBV7-9 | CASSFTSGGGGRRETQYF | TGTGCCAGCAGCTTTACCTCCGGGGGGGGCGGCCGAAGGGAGACCCAGTACTTC
TRBJ2-5 | NA | once | TRBV9 | CASSTTEQETQYF | TGTGCCAGCAGCACCACAGAGCAAGAGACCCAGTACTTC
TRBJ2-3 | TRBD2 | NA | TRBV30 | CACSGTSGSTDTQYF | TGTGCCTGCAGTGGGACTAGCGGGAGCACAGATACGCAGTATTTT
TRBJ1-1 | NA | few | TRBV7-9 | CASSGVSPTEAFF | TGTGCCAGCAGCGGTGTATCCCCCACTGAAGCTTTCTTT
TRBJ2-3 | TRBD2 | NA | TRBV20-1 | CSARASGGALVGDTQYF | TGCAGTGCTAGAGCTAGCGGGGGGGCCTTAGTTGGAGATACGCAGTATTTT
TRBJ1-2 | NA | NA | TRBV20-1 | CSASGSGTSGNYGYTF | TGCAGTGCTAGTGGGTCCGGGACTTCGGGTAACTATGGCTACACCTTC
TRBJ2-5 | TRBD1 | few | TRBV20-1 | CSARPGQGFETQYF | TGCAGTGCCCGACCGGGACAGGGTTTTGAGACCCAGTACTTC
TRBJ2-7 | NA | few | TRBV7-9 | CASSPPLAGEQYF | TGTGCCAGCAGCCCCCCCCTTGCCGGCGAGCAGTACTTC
TRBJ2-5 | NA | NA | TRBV27 | CASSRSSPQETQYF | TGTGCCAGCAGTCGGTCTAGCCCCCAAGAGACCCAGTACTTC
TRBJ2-5 | TRBD2 | NA | TRBV20-1 | CSARVVERGYQETQYF | TGCAGTGCTAGAGTTGTAGAGCGGGGGTACCAAGAGACCCAGTACTTC
TRBJ1-2 | NA | few | TRBV7-8 | CASSRGDINYGYTF | TGTGCCAGCAGCAGGGGGGACATTAACTATGGCTACACCTTC
TRBJ1-2 | NA | NA | TRBV12-3/TRBV12-4 | CASSLGRGVGGYTF | TGTGCCAGCAGTTTAGGACGGGGAGTAGGCGGCTACACCTTC
TRBJ2-1 | NA | NA | TRBV6-5 | CASSYSMLLATNEQFF | TGTGCCAGCAGTTACTCGATGCTCCTAGCAACCAATGAGCAGTTCTTC
TRBJ1-5 | TRBD1 | NA | TRBV7-9 | CASSLAGQGYQPQHF | TGTGCCAGCAGCTTAGCGGGACAGGGTTATCAGCCCCAGCATTTT
TRBJ1-2 | NA | NA | TRBV6-1 | CASRVAYGYTF | TGTGCCAGCAGAGTGGCCTATGGCTACACCTTC
TRBJ2-5 | NA | NA | TRBV20-1 | CSARDGGDDQETQYF | TGCAGTGCTAGAGATGGGGGCGACGACCAAGAGACCCAGTACTTC
TRBJ2-6 | NA | few | TRBV20-1 | CSARDKPARAGANVLTF | TGCAGTGCTAGAGATAAACCGGCCAGGGCTGGGGCCAACGTCCTGACTTTC
TRBJ1-5 | TRBD1 | NA | TRBV20-1 | CSANGQGGGQPQHF | TGCAGTGCAAACGGACAGGGTGGGGGTCAGCCCCAGCATTTT
TRBJ1-1 | TRBD1 | few | TRBV30 | CAWKQTGTGGIEAFF | TGTGCCTGGAAACAGACGGGGACAGGGGGAATCGAAGCTTTCTTT
TRBJ2-3 | NA | NA | TRBV10-1 | CASLLWVMGTDTQYF | TGCGCCAGCTTACTTTGGGTCATGGGTACAGATACGCAGTATTTT
TRBJ2-3 | NA | NA | TRBV7-2 | CASSLYSLGLFTDTQYF | TGTGCCAGCAGCTTATATTCCCTTGGACTATTCACAGATACGCAGTATTTT
TRBJ2-3 | NA | few | TRBV30 | CAWGELSTGTDTQYF | TGTGCCTGGGGGGAACTATCGACGGGCACAGATACGCAGTATTTT
TRBJ1-1 | NA | NA | TRBV12-3/TRBV12-4 | CASSGFGSEAFF | TGTGCCAGCAGCGGATTTGGATCTGAAGCTTTCTTT
TRBJ2-2 | NA | NA | TRBV5-1 | CASTIDVQSLTGELFF | TGCGCCAGCACCATCGACGTACAGAGTCTCACCGGGGAGCTGTTTTTT
TRBJ2-2 | TRBD1 | NA | TRBV2 | CASSVYRGPTGELFF | TGTGCCAGCAGTGTGTACAGGGGGCCCACCGGGGAGCTGTTTTTT
TRBJ1-1 | TRBD1 | NA | TRBV27 | CASSVLTGAEAFF | TGTGCCAGCAGTGTCCTGACAGGGGCTGAAGCTTTCTTT
TRBJ2-3 | TRBD2 | NA | TRBV30 | CAWSVHSGGSDTQYF | TGTGCCTGGAGTGTACATAGCGGGGGATCAGATACGCAGTATTTT
TRBJ1-6 | NA | NA | TRBV2 | CASSSGFGQLNSPLHF | TGTGCCAGCAGTTCGGGTTTTGGACAGTTAAATTCACCCCTCCACTTT